This T cell receptor (beta chain) came from a study of blood T cell repertoires in COVID-19. In the authors' workflow: Estimated nucleated cell counts came from reference gene primer amplification. Sequenced by immunoSEQ multiplex PCR; TCRdb stores in-frame clones only, minus some. V, J and clone size are those of that table, while D and trimming were read from the DNA. Among approximately 70,000 clones listed, approximately 85% were seen once. CDR3 length: 14 amino acids. Trimming removed 5 bases from V and 3 bases from J, with 14 bases in between. CDR1 is LNHDA, CDR2 SQIVND, per germline (reference sequence).

The origin of this receptor is a woman older than 75 with active or convalescent COVID-19. The chain is built from TRBV19 and TRBJ2-7, with D maybe TRBD2 (5 bases). Sequences were obtained from peripheral blood. The CDR3, as DNA: TGTGCCAGTAGTCCGAGGGCCGGGGACTACGAGCAGTACTTC. Translating it yields CASSPRAGDYEQYF.